Listed below are T cell receptor beta chains from one sample, sequenced in a study of control samples from healthy donors and cancer patients. Libraries were prepared by immunoSEQ multiplex PCR; TCRdb keeps only in-frame clonotypes and omits some of them. Of some 200,000 clones in the sample, roughly 91% were seen once. Sequences were obtained from blood. The receptor source for this set is a woman aged 25 to 39 in good health. CDR3s include the opening cysteine and the closing phenylalanine or tryptophan. D genes are given only for firm matches. The size of a clone is reported for some rows only, either as once, few or many, or as a class for expanded clones.

d_gene,j_gene,v_gene,abundance,CDR3aa,CDR3nt
NA,TRBJ2-7,TRBV5-4,NA,CASSLDRSYEQYF,TGTGCCAGCAGCTTGGACAGGTCCTACGAGCAGTACTTC
NA,TRBJ1-5,TRBV28,once,CASSSREVNQPQHF,TGTGCCAGCAGTTCCAGGGAGGTCAATCAGCCCCAGCATTTT
TRBD1,TRBJ2-4,TRBV30,once,CAWSIRDRGYF,TGTGCCTGGAGTATCCGGGACAGGGGGTACTTC
NA,TRBJ2-3,TRBV7-9,NA,CASSPTDTDTQYF,TGTGCCAGCAGCCCAACAGACACAGATACGCAGTATTTT
NA,TRBJ2-1,TRBV6-2/TRBV6-3,once,CASSYETSYNEQFF,TGTGCCAGCAGTTACGAGACTAGCTACAATGAGCAGTTCTTC
TRBD2,TRBJ2-1,TRBV18,NA,CASSPGLAGQLEQFF,TGTGCCAGCTCACCTGGACTAGCGGGGCAGCTCGAGCAGTTCTTC
TRBD2,TRBJ2-1,TRBV27,NA,CASSLSVASGNHNEQFF,TGTGCCAGCAGTTTATCGGTGGCTAGCGGGAACCACAATGAGCAGTTCTTC
TRBD1,TRBJ1-5,TRBV18,NA,CASSRGQGSNQPQHF,TGTGCCAGCTCAAGGGGACAGGGTAGCAATCAGCCCCAGCATTTT
NA,TRBJ1-5,TRBV4-2,NA,CASSQVDASNQPQHF,TGTGCCAGCAGCCAAGTTGACGCCAGCAATCAGCCCCAGCATTTT
NA,TRBJ2-5,TRBV6-6,once,CASRDSQYQETQYF,TGTGCCAGCAGGGACAGCCAGTACCAAGAGACCCAGTACTTC
NA,TRBJ1-4,TRBV7-6,NA,CASSLAGGNNEKLFF,TGTGCCAGCAGCTTAGCGGGCGGAAATAATGAAAAACTGTTTTTT
TRBD2,TRBJ2-1,TRBV6-5,NA,CASKLAEYNEQFF,TGTGCCAGCAAACTAGCGGAATACAATGAGCAGTTCTTC
NA,TRBJ2-1,TRBV6-6,NA,CASSSNEQFF,TGTGCCAGCAGTTCGAATGAGCAGTTCTTC
NA,TRBJ1-5,TRBV4-1,NA,CASSPTESNQPQHF,TGCGCCAGCAGCCCGACAGAGAGCAATCAGCCCCAGCATTTT
TRBD2,TRBJ2-7,TRBV5-5,NA,CASRAGGSSYEQYF,TGTGCCAGCAGGGCGGGGGGAAGCTCCTACGAGCAGTACTTC
NA,TRBJ2-7,TRBV11-3,NA,CASRPTDTYYEQYF,TGTGCCAGCAGGCCTACTGACACGTACTACGAGCAGTACTTC
TRBD1,TRBJ1-6,TRBV7-2,few,CASSWGTGVNSPLHF,TGTGCCAGCAGCTGGGGGACAGGGGTTAATTCACCCCTCCACTTT
NA,TRBJ1-1,TRBV7-2,NA,CASSTYRNTEAFF,TGTGCCAGCAGCACCTACAGGAACACTGAAGCTTTCTTT
TRBD2,TRBJ2-7,TRBV7-8,NA,CASSARTSGSLGHEQYF,TGTGCCAGCAGCGCCAGGACTAGCGGGAGTCTAGGCCACGAGCAGTACTTC
TRBD1,TRBJ1-1,TRBV7-9,NA,CASSGTGQGLTEAFF,TGTGCCAGCAGCGGCACGGGACAGGGTCTCACTGAAGCTTTCTTT
NA,TRBJ1-4,TRBV2,few,CASKGQSEKLFF,TGTGCCAGCAAAGGACAGTCGGAAAAACTGTTTTTT
TRBD1,TRBJ1-4,TRBV2,NA,CASRDQGATNEKLFF,TGTGCCAGCAGGGACCAGGGGGCAACTAATGAAAAACTGTTTTTT
TRBD1,TRBJ2-2,TRBV3-1/TRBV3-2,NA,CASSQDPGGSGELFF,TGTGCCAGCAGCCAAGATCCAGGGGGTTCCGGGGAGCTGTTTTTT
NA,TRBJ1-1,TRBV28,NA,CASSLLAGFAFF,TGTGCCAGCAGTTTATTAGCCGGGTTCGCTTTCTTT
NA,TRBJ2-1,TRBV20-1,NA,CSARDSREQFF,TGCAGTGCTAGAGATAGTCGCGAGCAGTTCTTC
NA,TRBJ2-3,TRBV19,NA,CASRGLATDTQYF,TGTGCCAGTAGAGGACTGGCCACAGATACGCAGTATTTT
NA,TRBJ1-4,TRBV7-9,NA,CASSLAPRFTTNEKLFF,TGTGCCAGCAGCTTAGCGCCCCGGTTTACAACTAATGAAAAACTGTTTTTT
TRBD2,TRBJ2-7,TRBV20-1,NA,CSASLAGSSYEQYF,TGCAGTGCTAGTCTAGCGGGGAGCTCCTACGAGCAGTACTTC
TRBD2,TRBJ2-1,TRBV5-1,NA,CASSLAGGGAGDEQFF,TGCGCCAGCAGCTTGGCCGGCGGGGGGGCCGGGGATGAGCAGTTCTTC
TRBD2,TRBJ2-1,TRBV7-9,NA,CASSLGAGGPNEQFF,TGTGCCAGCAGCTTAGGAGCGGGGGGGCCCAATGAGCAGTTCTTC
NA,TRBJ1-5,TRBV10-2,NA,CASTGGSNQPQHF,TGCGCCAGCACCGGGGGCAGCAATCAGCCCCAGCATTTT
NA,TRBJ1-5,TRBV7-6,few,CASSAGPSSNQPQHF,TGTGCCAGCAGCGCGGGACCGAGTAGCAATCAGCCCCAGCATTTT
TRBD2,TRBJ2-3,TRBV7-2,NA,CASSLGGLAGGNTQYF,TGTGCCAGCAGCTTAGGAGGACTAGCGGGAGGAAATACGCAGTATTTT
TRBD1,TRBJ1-2,TRBV7-8,NA,CASSPQGANYGYTF,TGTGCCAGCAGCCCACAGGGGGCGAACTATGGCTACACCTTC
NA,TRBJ2-1,TRBV10-3,NA,CAISGGGGHPSYNEQFF,TGTGCCATCAGTGGTGGGGGGGGGCACCCCTCCTACAATGAGCAGTTCTTC
NA,TRBJ2-3,TRBV13,NA,CASSPGLSTDTQYF,TGTGCCAGCAGCCCCGGACTCAGCACAGATACGCAGTATTTT
NA,TRBJ1-4,TRBV6-5,NA,CASSRDKEKLFF,TGTGCCAGCAGCAGGGATAAAGAAAAACTGTTTTTT
NA,TRBJ1-5,TRBV15,NA,CATSSISNQPQHF,TGTGCCACCAGCAGTATTAGCAATCAGCCCCAGCATTTT
TRBD1,TRBJ1-2,TRBV6-6,once,CASSTDRGGGYTF,TGTGCCAGCAGTACCGACAGGGGGGGTGGCTACACCTTC
NA,TRBJ2-1,TRBV7-9,NA,CASSPGGNEQFF,TGTGCCAGCAGCCCCGGGGGAAATGAGCAGTTCTTC
NA,TRBJ2-3,TRBV27,NA,CASSLSATSTDTQYF,TGTGCCAGCAGTTTATCAGCGACTAGCACAGATACGCAGTATTTT
TRBD2,TRBJ2-1,TRBV7-3,NA,CASSLSLAGTYNEQFF,TGTGCCAGCAGCTTAAGTTTAGCGGGGACCTACAATGAGCAGTTCTTC
NA,TRBJ1-1,TRBV25-1,NA,CASSESGGDSEAFF,TGTGCCAGCAGTGAATCGGGTGGGGACTCTGAAGCTTTCTTT
TRBD1,TRBJ1-1,TRBV6-4,NA,CASSDGTGGKTEAFF,TGTGCCAGCAGTGACGGGACAGGGGGGAAGACTGAAGCTTTCTTT
NA,TRBJ1-1,TRBV10-1,NA,CASSEAGNTEAFF,TGCGCCAGCAGTGAGGCGGGGAACACTGAAGCTTTCTTT
NA,TRBJ2-5,TRBV12-3/TRBV12-4,NA,CASSLWGETQYF,TGTGCCAGCAGTTTATGGGGAGAGACCCAGTACTTC
NA,TRBJ2-2,TRBV5-1,NA,CASSPGNTGELFF,TGCGCCAGCAGCCCAGGGAACACCGGGGAGCTGTTTTTT